Following are 21 T cell receptor beta chains from one sample sequenced in a study of blood T cell repertoires in COVID-19. The protocol was immunoSEQ multiplex PCR, while the TCRdb copy is restricted to in-frame clones and leaves out a portion. The repertoire holds fewer than 350,000 clones, about nine tenths seen once, with 4.1% in the top ten. Source material: PBMCs or T cells enriched from blood (not recorded which). The receptors derive from a woman in her twenties or thirties with acute COVID-19.

The CDR3, as DNA: TGTGCCACCAGTGAACCGGGACAGCCCGTTTTCTTT. Encoded protein: CATSEPGQPVFF. The genes are TRBV24-1 and TRBJ1-1; 7 positions agree with TRBD1. Trimming cost V 4 bases and J 13 bases; bases outside gene matches: 8. Germline-derived CDR1 and CDR2 are KGHDR and SFDVKD. The CDR3 is 12 amino acids.

The CDR3 protein is CASSLASGRTDTQYF. CDR3 sequence (DNA): TGTGCCAGCAGCTTAGCTAGCGGGAGGACAGATACGCAGTATTTT. V gene TRBV7-3 combines with J gene TRBJ2-3, with 11 bases identical to TRBD2. The trim removed 2 bases at V and 3 bases at J, leaving 1 base unmatched. CDR3 length equals 15 residues. Germline lookup yields CDR1 SGHTA and CDR2 FQGTGA. The full variable domain, with the rest looked up from reference TRBV7-3 and TRBJ2-3, is GAGVSQTPSNKVTEKGKYVELRCDPISGHTALYWYRQSLGQGPEFLIYFQGTGAADDSGLPNDRFFAVRPEGSVSTLKIQRTERGDSAVYLCASSLASGRTDTQYFGPGTRLTVL.

The rearrangement uses TRBV6-5 and TRBJ2-1; D not resolved. Looked up from germline, CDR1 is MNHEY and CDR2 is SVGAGI. Trimming cost V 0 bases and J 6 bases, with 9 bases left between them. The CDR3 sequence is 14 residues long. CDR3 in DNA: TGTGCCAGCAGTTACTCTGTCAGAGGCAATGAGCAGTTCTTC. Translating gives CASSYSVRGNEQFF.

The V gene is TRBV28, the J gene TRBJ1-2; 9 bases are shared with TRBD1. V trimming: 6 bases; J trimming: 6 bases; junction bases outside the gene matches: 5. The CDR3 is 13 residues long. Germline CDR1 MDHEN, CDR2 SYDVKM. The CDR3 protein is CASSPGTGNGYTF. The DNA of the CDR3 is TGTGCCAGCAGCCCCGGGACAGGGAATGGCTACACCTTC.

This clone came up once. J is TRBJ2-3 and V is TRBV5-1; 11 bases match TRBD2. Trimming at V came to 1 base and at J to 2 bases, leaving 3 bases not matched to a gene. The CDR3 is made up of 16 amino acids. In germline, CDR1 is SGHRS, CDR2 YFSETQ. CDR3 DNA: TGCGCCAGCAGCTTGTTGACTAGCGGGATCACAGATACGCAGTATTTT. As protein: CASSLLTSGITDTQYF.

The J gene is TRBJ2-1, the V gene TRBV19; 12 positions agree with TRBD2. Germline trimming cut 8 bases from V and 4 bases from J; bases unmatched to any gene: 9. The CDR3 consists of 16 residues. CDR1 is LNHDA and CDR2 is SQIVND in the germline V gene (reference sequence). The CDR3 is CASSSTSGSYYNEQFF. The DNA of the CDR3 is TGTGCCAGTTCCTCGACTAGCGGGAGTTATTACAATGAGCAGTTCTTC. Complete variable domain (other parts from reference TRBV19 and TRBJ2-1): DGGITQSPKYLFRKEGQNVTLSCEQNLNHDAMYWYRQDPGQGLRLIYYSQIVNDFQKGDIAEGYSVSREKKESFPLTVTSAQKNPTAFYLCASSSTSGSYYNEQFFGPGTRLTVL.

The V and J genes are TRBV28 and TRBJ1-4; TRBD1 might be the D (5 bases). V lost 2 bases and J lost 8, with 15 bases in between. Germline V gene lookup returns CDR1 MDHEN and CDR2 SYDVKM. There are 15 residues in the CDR3. Here the CDR3 reads CASSLASRVGEKLFF. The CDR3 DNA follows: TGTGCCAGCAGTTTAGCAAGCAGGGTAGGGGAAAAACTGTTTTTT. The full variable domain, in which reference TRBV28 and TRBJ1-4 provide the parts outside the CDR3, is DVKVTQSSRYLVKRTGEKVFLECVQDMDHENMFWYRQDPGLGLRLIYFSYDVKMKEKGDIPEGYSVSREKKERFSLILESASTNQTSMYLCASSLASRVGEKLFFGSGTQLSVL.

V is TRBV6-4 and J is TRBJ2-3, with 9 bases that match TRBD2. Germline assignment: CDR1 MRHNA and CDR2 SNTAGT. The ends lost 0 bases at V and 3 bases at J; junction bases unmatched: 4. There are 16 residues in the CDR3. This chain's CDR3 is CASSDSTAGGTDTQYF. The CDR3 DNA is TGTGCCAGCAGTGACTCAACGGCGGGAGGGACAGATACGCAGTATTTT.

The genes are TRBV18 and TRBJ2-5; perhaps TRBD1 as D (5 bases). The germline CDR1 and CDR2 sequences are KGHSH and LQKENI. Trimming removed 5 bases at V and 5 bases at J, with 15 bases between. CDR3 length: 14 amino acids. CDR3 nucleotides: TGTGCCAGCTCAGTTTCCAGGGCCCTGGAGACCCAGTACTTC. It translates to CASSVSRALETQYF.

This chain links TRBV19 with TRBJ1-2; D uncertain. The germline V gene has CDR1 LNHDA and CDR2 SQIVND (reference sequence). The V end was cut by 5 bases, the J end by 8 bases, with 18 bases between. This CDR3 is built from 14 residues. In DNA form, the CDR3 reads TGTGCCAGTAGTGTCGACCCGGCGACATTAGGCTACACCTTC. It encodes CASSVDPATLGYTF.

This clone is a singleton in its sample. The chain uses TRBV6-5 and TRBJ2-1; 11 nucleotides line up with TRBD2. The CDR3 spans 15 residues. Trimming at V came to 4 bases and at J to 8 bases, leaving 7 bases not matched to a gene. From germline, CDR1 is MNHEY and CDR2 SVGAGI. In DNA form, the CDR3 reads TGTGCCAGCAGTTCCACTAGCGGGAGTCGGGATGAGCAGTTCTTC. Encoded protein: CASSSTSGSRDEQFF.

The CDR3 reads CASSPGGNSGNTIYF. As DNA, the CDR3 is TGTGCCAGCTCACCGGGGGGCAACTCTGGAAACACCATATATTTT. The J gene is TRBJ1-3, the V gene TRBV28; tentative D call: TRBD1 (6 bases). Trimming left V 8 bases short and J 0 bases short, with 14 bases between. CDR1 and CDR2 (germline): MDHEN, SYDVKM. The CDR3 has 15 amino acids. Full variable domain (remainder filled in from reference TRBV28 and TRBJ1-3): DVKVTQSSRYLVKRTGEKVFLECVQDMDHENMFWYRQDPGLGLRLIYFSYDVKMKEKGDIPEGYSVSREKKERFSLILESASTNQTSMYLCASSPGGNSGNTIYFGEGSWLTVV.

The chain carries TRBV19 and TRBJ2-1; 7 bases align to TRBD1. This CDR3 is built from 15 residues. Germline V gene lookup returns CDR1 LNHDA and CDR2 SQIVND (reference sequence). Germline trimming cut 8 bases from V and 3 bases from J; bases unmatched to any gene: 10. DNA of the CDR3: TGTGCCAGTGGAAGGGGGCCTAGAAACTACAATGAGCAGTTCTTC. It is translated as CASGRGPRNYNEQFF.

This clone was picked up one time. The chain carries TRBV12-5 and TRBJ2-3; 11 nucleotides agree with TRBD2. V was clipped by 4 bases and J by 4 bases; unmatched bases: 13. The CDR3 is 18 amino acids. From germline, CDR1 is LGHNT and CDR2 FRNRAP. The CDR3 sequence is CASGSNTGTSGGADTQYF. CDR3 DNA sequence: TGTGCTAGTGGTTCCAACACCGGGACTAGCGGAGGTGCAGATACGCAGTATTTT.

The chain carries TRBV5-1 and TRBJ2-6, with 10 bases aligning to TRBD2. Germline lookup yields CDR1 SGHRS and CDR2 YFSETQ. The V segment lost 4 bases and the J segment 4 bases; nucleotides outside the gene matches: 14. CDR3 length: 19 residues. The CDR3 nucleotides are TGCGCCAGCAGCCCAAGAGCAGCTAGCGGGAGCACCGGGGCCAACGTCCTGACTTTC. Translation gives CASSPRAASGSTGANVLTF. The full variable domain, in which reference TRBV5-1 and TRBJ2-6 provide the parts outside the CDR3, is KAGVTQTPRYLIKTRGQQVTLSCSPISGHRSVSWYQQTPGQGLQFLFEYFSETQRNKGNFPGRFSGRQFSNSRSEMNVSTLELGDSALYLCASSPRAASGSTGANVLTFGAGSRLTVL.

CDR3 loop: CASSELAEGRTDTQYF. CDR3 bases: TGTGCCAGCAGTGAACTAGCGGAGGGGCGCACAGATACGCAGTATTTT. The rearrangement joins TRBV2 to TRBJ2-3; TRBD2 matches at 7 bases. Germline CDR1 is SNHLY and CDR2 is FYNNEI. V shed 2 bases and J 1 base; nucleotides not matched to a gene: 6. The CDR3 runs to 16 residues.

This clone rates as medium-sized. The chain uses TRBV19 and TRBJ2-7; TRBD2 aligns across 9 bases. With 4 bases clipped from V and 4 bases from J, the junction kept 8 bases outside the gene matches. The length of the CDR3 is 15 residues. Germline V gives CDR1 LNHDA, CDR2 SQIVND (reference sequence). The chain's CDR3 is CASSRGTSPTYEQYF. In nucleotides, the CDR3 is TGTGCCAGTAGTAGAGGGACTAGCCCAACTTACGAGCAGTACTTC.

This chain joins TRBV4-3 and TRBJ2-1, with 7 bases that match TRBD2. V gave up 5 bases and J gave up 9 bases; unmatched junction bases: 16. CDR1 LGHNA and CDR2 YSLEER come from the germline V gene. The CDR3 is 16 residues long. The CDR3 DNA reads as TGCGCCAGCAGCTCCGGGGTTGGCGGGAGAAGTGGTGAGCAGTTCTTC. Translating it yields CASSSGVGGRSGEQFF.

The chain couples TRBV6-5 to TRBJ1-4; TRBD1 matches 7 bases. This CDR3 is 13 amino acids long. V was clipped by 5 bases and J by 10 bases; unmatched bases: 7. Germline V gene sequence: CDR1 MNHEY, CDR2 SVGAGI. The CDR3 nucleotides read TGTGCCAGCAGTACCGGGACAGATCCAAAACTGTTTTTT. This encodes CASSTGTDPKLFF.

This clone was recorded only once. The chain uses TRBV4-1 and TRBJ2-2; 8 positions agree with TRBD1. Trimming at V came to 1 base and at J to 7 bases, leaving 5 bases not matched to a gene. CDR3 size: 15 residues. Germline CDR1 MGHRA, CDR2 YSYEKL. The CDR3: CASSQGQGADGELFF. The CDR3 region has the DNA TGCGCCAGCAGCCAAGGTCAGGGGGCGGACGGGGAGCTGTTTTTT.

This clone occurred a few times. The CDR3 sequence is CASSRLAGADTQYF. The CDR3 DNA follows: TGTGCCAGCAGTCGTCTAGCGGGAGCAGATACGCAGTATTTT. The gene calls are TRBV6-4 and TRBJ2-3; TRBD2 agrees at 10 bases. J gave up 4 bases and V 5 bases, and 3 bases lay outside the gene matches. Germline CDR1 and CDR2: MRHNA and SNTAGT. The CDR3 is 14 residues long.